These 20 T cell receptor beta chains were all obtained from the same sample, sequenced in a study of T and B cells in COVID-19 patients. Multiplex PCR with BIOMED2 TRB-A/B primer pools amplified TRB rearrangements. TCRdb itself ran the multiplex PCR reads through MiXCR, one entry per CDR3 protein. This table has more than 12,000 distinct CDR3 sequences, around 30% appearing once. Blood genomic DNA input for TRB amplification was about 240-550 ng. Sequencing was done on a sample of blood. These receptors were obtained from a human donor who had recovered from COVID-19.

Of note for this clonotype: A much larger clonotype is one base distant, so this may be a read error. The CDR3 reads CASSQRLASYNGQFF. DNA for the CDR3: TGTGCCAGCAGTCAAAGACTAGCCTCCTACAATGGGCAGTTCTTC. The chain uses TRBV27 and TRBJ2-1; 7 positions match TRBD2. Germline V lookup: CDR1 MNHEY, CDR2 SMNVEV (reference sequence). The CDR3 runs to 15 residues.

This chain uses TRBV6-6 with TRBJ2-7; TRBD1 matches 11 bases. J lost 0 bases, V lost 6 bases, and 1 base had no gene match. Germline V gene lookup returns CDR1 MNHNY and CDR2 SVGAGI (reference sequence). The CDR3 sequence is 14 residues long. The CDR3: CASRGTGGSYEQYF. The CDR3 DNA sequence: TGTGCCAGCAGGGGGACAGGGGGCTCCTACGAGCAGTACTTC.

The chain uses TRBV18 and TRBJ1-1; D is ambiguous. The length of the CDR3 is 12 residues. Germline values: CDR1 KGHSH, CDR2 LQKENI. The V and J ends lost 8 bases and 6 bases respectively, with 13 bases between them. Here the CDR3 reads CASTPGVAEAFF. The CDR3 region has the DNA TGTGCCAGCACTCCCGGGGTTGCTGAAGCTTTCTTT.

This clonotype rates as medium-sized. This rearrangement joins TRBV19 to TRBJ2-2; D ambiguous. CDR3 size: 14 residues. With 6 bases removed from V and 3 bases from J, the gap between germline ends came to 11 bases. The germline V gene encodes CDR1 LNHDA and CDR2 SQIVND (reference sequence). For the CDR3, the DNA is TGTGCCAGTAGACATTGGACGGACACCGGGGAGCTGTTTTTT. It is translated as CASRHWTDTGELFF.

This clonotype was found a few times. The chain has TRBV19 and TRBJ2-3, with D possibly being TRBD2 (6 bases). Germline V lookup: CDR1 LNHDA, CDR2 SQIVND (reference sequence). V lost 7 bases and J lost 6, with 17 bases in between. This CDR3 contains 14 residues. The CDR3, as DNA: TGTGCCAGTAACTCGCGGGGCGCAGGGGATACGCAGTATTTT. Translated, it gives CASNSRGAGDTQYF.

CDR3 in DNA: TGTGCCAGCAGCTTAGCCGGGGGCAACTATGGCTACACCTTC. Translated: CASSLAGGNYGYTF. This sequence joins TRBV7-2 and TRBJ1-2; a possible D gene is TRBD1 (6 bases). CDR1 is SGHTA, CDR2 FQGNSA, per germline. This CDR3 has 14 residues. With 0 bases removed from V and 2 bases from J, the gap between germline ends came to 7 bases.

The chain uses TRBV6-6 and TRBJ1-4; 11 bases align to TRBD1. The length of the CDR3 is 16 residues. Losses at the gene ends were 5 bases for V and 4 bases for J; bases not matched to a gene: 6. The germline V gene has CDR1 MNHNY and CDR2 SVGAGI (reference sequence). Here the CDR3 DNA reads TGTGCCAGCAGTACCCGGGACAGGGGGATTAATGAAAAACTGTTTTTT. Protein product: CASSTRDRGINEKLFF.

The chain uses TRBV11-2 and TRBJ1-2; D ambiguous. Trimming stripped 2 bases from V and 7 bases from J, with 17 bases between. The CDR3 is made up of 15 amino acids. The V gene's germline CDR1 is SGHAT and CDR2 FQNNGV. The CDR3 loop is CASSLKSGGIVGYTF. The CDR3 DNA sequence: TGTGCCAGCAGCTTAAAGTCGGGAGGGATCGTTGGCTACACCTTC.

This clonotype was detected only once. The gene calls are TRBV6-1 and TRBJ2-1; 12 positions agree with TRBD1. J lost 8 bases, V lost 4 bases, and 12 bases had no gene match. The CDR3 contains 17 residues. Germline values: CDR1 MNHNS, CDR2 SASEGT. This CDR3 is CASSAKRTGTGGDEQFF. The DNA for the CDR3 is TGTGCCAGCAGTGCAAAAAGAACGGGGACAGGGGGCGATGAGCAGTTCTTC.

The J gene is TRBJ1-6, the V gene TRBV18; maybe TRBD1 (5 bases). This CDR3 spans 15 amino acids. Trimming took 3 bases from V and 10 from J, leaving 16 bases between them. The V gene's germline CDR1 is KGHSH and CDR2 LQKENI. The CDR3 reads CASSPGKGVLSPLHF. CDR3 sequence (DNA): TGTGCCAGCTCACCGGGGAAAGGGGTATTATCACCCCTCCACTTT.

In this sample, this clonotype is medium-sized. The V and J genes are TRBV19 and TRBJ1-3; the D gene is possibly TRBD1 (5 bases). This CDR3 has 14 amino acids. The V and J ends lost 8 bases and 0 bases respectively, with 11 bases between them. CDR1 and CDR2 from the germline V gene are LNHDA and SQIVND (reference sequence). CDR3 sequence: CASVGLTSGNTIYF. The CDR3 coding sequence is TGTGCCAGTGTGGGACTGACCTCTGGAAACACCATATATTTT.

This clonotype was found once. A much larger clonotype is one base distant, so this may be a read error. The chain combines TRBV30 with TRBJ2-1, with 8 bases aligning to TRBD2. CDR3 length: 15 amino acids. V lost 3 bases, J lost 10 bases, and 14 bases stayed unmatched. The germline V gene encodes CDR1 GTSNPN and CDR2 SVGIG (reference sequence). CDR3 region: CAWRSHRLAHREQFF. The CDR3 DNA reads TGTGCCTGGAGAAGCCACAGACTAGCGCATAGGGAGCAGTTCTTC.

The rearrangement uses TRBV5-6 and TRBJ1-1; D is uncertain. Germline V gives CDR1 SGHDT, CDR2 YYEEEE. The CDR3 totals 14 residues. The V gene lost 0 bases and the J gene lost 5 bases, with 11 bases spanning the gap. CDR3: CASSLGQGGTEAFF. The DNA for the CDR3 is TGTGCCAGCAGCTTGGGACAAGGAGGGACTGAAGCTTTCTTT.

The chain is built from TRBV10-3 and TRBJ2-3; 11 bases are a match to TRBD2. The J call may not be correct, given that the DNA end is closer to TRBJ2-7. Germline V gene lookup returns CDR1 ENHRY and CDR2 SYGVKD. There are 13 residues in the CDR3. CDR3 amino acids: CATTSGRNNEQYF. The CDR3 nucleotides read TGTGCCACAACTAGCGGGAGAAACAATGAGCAGTACTTC.

V gene TRBV27 combines with J gene TRBJ1-5; no definite D call. With 7 bases removed from V and 0 bases from J, the gap between germline ends came to 13 bases. Germline loops: CDR1 MNHEY, CDR2 SMNVEV (reference sequence). This CDR3 region has 15 residues. CDR3 in amino acids: CASTISASSNQPQHF. The CDR3, as DNA: TGTGCCAGCACTATATCGGCCAGTAGCAATCAGCCCCAGCATTTT.

The chain uses TRBV6-1 and TRBJ1-2; no reliable D call. The CDR3 length is 11 residues. V was shortened by 6 bases and J by 8 bases, with 10 bases between the two germline ends. The germline gives CDR1 MNHNS, CDR2 SASEGT. DNA for the CDR3: TGTGCCAGCAGCCGCTGGATGGGCTACACCTTC. The encoded protein is CASSRWMGYTF.

This clonotype is medium-sized within its sample. The chain couples TRBV12-3 or TRBV12-4 to TRBJ2-1, with 9 nucleotides matching TRBD1. This CDR3 region has 16 residues. V shed 1 base, J shed 1 base, and the junction held 2 bases outside the gene matches. DNA of the CDR3: TGTGCCAGCAGTTTAGGGGGGACAGGGTCCTACAATGAGCAGTTCTTC. Encoded protein: CASSLGGTGSYNEQFF.

The chain combines TRBV6-5 with TRBJ2-3, with 7 bases aligning to TRBD2. V was clipped by 4 bases and J by 2 bases; unmatched bases: 12. The CDR3 has 17 amino acids. Looked up from germline, CDR1 is MNHEY and CDR2 is SVGAGI. The CDR3 coding sequence is TGTGCCAGCAGTTTCCTCGGCTCGGGGGGATTCACAGATACGCAGTATTTT. Translated: CASSFLGSGGFTDTQYF.

The chain employs TRBV7-2 and TRBJ1-2, with a tentative D call TRBD1 (5 bases). CDR3 length equals 14 residues. CDR1 is SGHTA and CDR2 is FQGNSA in the germline V gene. Trimming took 4 bases from V and 5 from J, leaving 14 bases between them. In DNA, the CDR3 is TGTGCCAGCAGCTCCGAGCAGGGCTTTTATGGCTACACCTTC. Translated: CASSSEQGFYGYTF. Looking up the rest from reference TRBV7-2 and TRBJ1-2 gives the full variable domain: GAGVSQSPSNKVTEKGKDVELRCDPISGHTALYWYRQSLGQGLEFLIYFQGNSAPDKSGLPSDRFSAERTGGSVSTLTIQRTQQEDSAVYLCASSSEQGFYGYTFGSGTRLTVV.

The V and J genes are TRBV20-1 and TRBJ1-2; 8 bases align to TRBD1. The CDR3 contains 12 residues. Germline V gives CDR1 DFQATT, CDR2 SNEGSKA (reference sequence). V shed 4 bases, J shed 5 bases, and the junction held 3 bases outside the gene matches. CDR3 sequence (DNA): TGCAGTGCTAACAGGGGGGGATATGGCTACACCTTC. This gives the protein CSANRGGYGYTF.